This is a list of T cell receptor beta chains from one sample in a study of human T cells and chemical hapten exposure. Each CDR3 protein is one row after TCRdb ran MiXCR on the RACE reads. The sample yields 150,000 to 200,000 distinct CDR3 sequences, approximately 14% seen once. The sample here was whole blood, taken in connection with sensitization to the hapten diphenylcyclopropenone (DPC). Receptor source: a woman aged 25 to 45 with alopecia areata. Some clones in this sample may be carry-over from other donors' samples. Each CDR3 is given with its conserved first and last residue. D genes are given only for firm matches. Not all rows give a size; the values are once, few, many and, for expanded clones, a class.

V gene	clone size	D gene	J gene	CDR3 DNA	CDR3 protein
TRBV28	many	TRBD2	TRBJ2-1	TGTGCCAGCAGTTCCTCTAGCGGGGGGGCCGTGTATGAGCAGTTCTTC	CASSSSSGGAVYEQFF
TRBV5-6	.	TRBD1	TRBJ2-3	TGTGCCAGCGGGACAGGAGACACAGATACGCAGTATTTT	CASGTGDTDTQYF
TRBV29-1	.	.	TRBJ2-5	TGCAGCTTTTACGGGGAAGCATTACAAGAGACCCAGTACTTC	CSFYGEALQETQYF
TRBV19	.	TRBD2	TRBJ2-3	TGTGCCAGTAGTACGGGACTAAGAGATACGCAGTATTTT	CASSTGLRDTQYF
TRBV3-1	few	TRBD1	TRBJ2-7	TGTGCCAGCAGCCACCAGGGGGCTGGAAACGAGCAGTACTTC	CASSHQGAGNEQYF
TRBV6-2/TRBV6-3	few	TRBD1	TRBJ1-1	TGTGCCAGCAGCCTTTGGACAGGGAGCACTGAAGCTTTCTTT	CASSLWTGSTEAFF
TRBV6-5	.	.	TRBJ2-7	TGTGCCAGCAGTACGAAACCGGGATACGAGCAGTACTTC	CASSTKPGYEQYF
TRBV7-2	.	.	TRBJ1-1	TGTGCCAGCAGCTTAGCGAAAGGGGTCGGCACTGAAGCTTTCTTT	CASSLAKGVGTEAFF
TRBV21-1	.	.	TRBJ2-5	TGTGCCAGCAGCAAAGCGGGCAGCGGAGAGACCCAGTACTTC	CASSKAGSGETQYF
TRBV2	many	TRBD2	TRBJ2-5	TGTGCCAGCAGTGCCGTGGGAGGGCCTGGAGAGACCCAGTACTTC	CASSAVGGPGETQYF
TRBV28	.	TRBD1	TRBJ2-7	TGTGCCAGCCGCGAAGCCGGCGGACAGGGCTACGAGCAGTACTTC	CASREAGGQGYEQYF
TRBV6-2/TRBV6-3	few	.	TRBJ2-6	TGTGCCAGCAGTTACTCGATTCTCGACAGACCCCGCTTGCTCTCTGGGGCCAACGTCCTGACTTTC	CASSYSILDRPRLLSGANVLTF
TRBV5-1	.	.	TRBJ2-3	TGCGCCAGCAGCTTGGACACCAACACAGATACGCAGTATTTT	CASSLDTNTDTQYF
TRBV27	.	TRBD2	TRBJ2-1	TGTGCCAGCAGTTTGGGACTAGCGGGAGTAAGGTACAATGAGCAGTTCTTC	CASSLGLAGVRYNEQFF
TRBV5-1	many	.	TRBJ2-7	TGCGCCAGCAGCGGTGGACAGCAACAACCCTCCTACGAGCAGTACTTC	CASSGGQQQPSYEQYF
TRBV18	few	.	TRBJ1-3	TGTGCCAGCTCCCCGCGGGACACCAGCTCTGGAAACACCATATATTTT	CASSPRDTSSGNTIYF
TRBV20-1	.	.	TRBJ1-2	TGCAGTGCTAAAGGGGGGAACTATGGCTACACCTTC	CSAKGGNYGYTF
TRBV25-1	few	.	TRBJ2-7	TGTGCCAGCAGTGCCCCGCTGCCACAAACGGGGGAGCAGTACTTC	CASSAPLPQTGEQYF
TRBV30	few	.	TRBJ1-1	TGTGCCTGGAGTGTACACGGGGTATACACTGAAGCTTTCTTT	CAWSVHGVYTEAFF
TRBV6-5	.	TRBD1	TRBJ2-5	TGTGCCAGCAGTTTCGGACAGGGCCCTATAAAGACCCAGTACTTC	CASSFGQGPIKTQYF
TRBV27	many	TRBD1	TRBJ2-6	TGTGCCAGCGGCCCCTGGGACAGTCAGGCCAACGTCCTGACTTTC	CASGPWDSQANVLTF
TRBV7-8	many	.	TRBJ1-4	TGTGCCAGCAGCTTATTGGGCAGGGGAACTAATGAAAAACTGTTTTTT	CASSLLGRGTNEKLFF
TRBV5-1	.	TRBD2	TRBJ2-1	TGCGCCAGCAGCTTGGAGAGCGGGAGCTACAATGAGCAGTTCTTC	CASSLESGSYNEQFF
TRBV5-6	few	.	TRBJ2-5	TGTGCCAGCAGCCCGCTTTTTAGGGGCCAAGAGACCCAGTACTTC	CASSPLFRGQETQYF
TRBV6-5	few	.	TRBJ1-3	TGTGCCAGCAGTTACTCTCACGGGAGTGTGGACACCATATATTTT	CASSYSHGSVDTIYF
TRBV12-3/TRBV12-4	few	.	TRBJ1-5	TGTGCCAGCAGTTTGTCCACCCGCAATCAGCCCCAGCATTTT	CASSLSTRNQPQHF
TRBV6-4	.	TRBD1	TRBJ1-1	TGTGCCAGCAGTCCTCAACAGGGGAGTGCTGAAGCTTTCTTT	CASSPQQGSAEAFF
TRBV12-3/TRBV12-4	many	.	TRBJ1-1	TGTGCCAGCAGTTTCGCGAACACTGAAGCTTTCTTT	CASSFANTEAFF
TRBV12-3/TRBV12-4	few	.	TRBJ1-2	TGTGCCAGCAGTTTCGGGGAAACTAACTATGGCTACACCTTC	CASSFGETNYGYTF
TRBV6-1	.	.	TRBJ1-6	TGTGCCAGCAGTGATCCTCGTCTGGATTCACCCCTCCACTTT	CASSDPRLDSPLHF
TRBV5-1	few	.	TRBJ2-5	TGCGCCAGCAGCTTGGTAGACAACAAAGAGACCCAGTACTTC	CASSLVDNKETQYF
TRBV7-2	.	TRBD2	TRBJ2-1	TGTGCCAGCAGCTTAGCCGGGACTAGCGGGAGTAATGAGCAGTTCTTC	CASSLAGTSGSNEQFF
TRBV4-2	.	.	TRBJ2-5	TGTGCCAGCAGCCAAGGGGGGACTTCCCAAGAGACCCAGTACTTC	CASSQGGTSQETQYF
TRBV20-1	.	TRBD1	TRBJ1-5	TGCAGTGCTCGGACAGGGGGCCTGGGGCAGCCCCAGCATTTT	CSARTGGLGQPQHF
TRBV27	once	.	TRBJ1-2	TGTGCCAGCAGTTTATCGAGGACAGACTATGGCTACACCTTC	CASSLSRTDYGYTF
TRBV11-2	.	.	TRBJ2-2	TGTGCCAGCAGCTTAATAGTTGCGGGGCGGAACACCGGGGAGCTGTTTTTT	CASSLIVAGRNTGELFF
TRBV7-9	.	.	TRBJ2-5	TGTGCCAGCAGCTTAGCGCGAGGTAGCGGCTTCGGAGAGACCCAGTACTTC	CASSLARGSGFGETQYF
TRBV7-3	.	.	TRBJ2-1	TGTGCCAGCAGCTTCTCAGCGGGCAATGAGCAGTTCTTC	CASSFSAGNEQFF
TRBV7-2	.	TRBD1	TRBJ2-4	TGTGCCAGCAGCTTGGCCGGGACAGGGGCCAAAAACATTCAGTGCTTC	CASSLAGTGAKNIQCF
TRBV3-1	.	.	TRBJ2-5	TGTGCCAGCAGCCAAGAGGGGACGGGAAAGACCCAGTACTTC	CASSQEGTGKTQYF
TRBV20-1	.	.	TRBJ2-2	TGCAGTGCTAGAGATCCCCGACAAGGCCCCGGGGAGCTGTTTTTT	CSARDPRQGPGELFF
TRBV5-3	.	TRBD2	TRBJ2-1	TGTGCCAGAAGCCCCAGACCCTTACTAGCGGGGGGGCAGGGCAATGAGCAGTTCTTC	CARSPRPLLAGGQGNEQFF
TRBV6-6	.	.	TRBJ1-2	TGTGCCAGCAGTTACTCTAGTCCCCGTGTCAGTGGCTACACCTTC	CASSYSSPRVSGYTF
TRBV5-6	.	.	TRBJ2-3	TGTGCCAGCAGCTTTTTCGGGCAGACAGGAGATACGCAGTATTTT	CASSFFGQTGDTQYF
TRBV20-1	.	TRBD2	TRBJ2-3	TGCAGTGCTAAGGCCCTAGCGGGCACAGATACGCAGTATTTT	CSAKALAGTDTQYF
TRBV12-3/TRBV12-4	.	.	TRBJ1-5	TGTGCCAGCAGTCCTCAGGGGAATCAGCCCCAGCATTTT	CASSPQGNQPQHF
TRBV3-1	many	TRBD2	TRBJ2-1	TGTGCCAGCAGCCTTGGACTAGCGAGGGGTGAGCAGTTCTTC	CASSLGLARGEQFF
TRBV12-3/TRBV12-4	.	.	TRBJ2-7	TGTGCCAGCAGTTTAGCGGGGACAGAGCAGTACTTC	CASSLAGTEQYF
TRBV29-1	many	TRBD1	TRBJ1-5	TGCAGCGTCCTTACGACAGGGGGTAATCAGCCCCAGCATTTT	CSVLTTGGNQPQHF
TRBV28	many	TRBD1	TRBJ1-5	TGTGCCAGCAGTAAGGGACAGGGTAGCAATCAGCCCCAGCATTTT	CASSKGQGSNQPQHF
TRBV6-6	.	TRBD2	TRBJ2-6	TGTGCCAGCAGTTACTCAGGCGGGGGGACCGGGGCCAACGTCCTGACTTTC	CASSYSGGGTGANVLTF
TRBV10-3	.	TRBD2	TRBJ2-5	TGTGCCATCAGTGGAACTAGCGGGGGTGAGACCCAGTACTTC	CAISGTSGGETQYF